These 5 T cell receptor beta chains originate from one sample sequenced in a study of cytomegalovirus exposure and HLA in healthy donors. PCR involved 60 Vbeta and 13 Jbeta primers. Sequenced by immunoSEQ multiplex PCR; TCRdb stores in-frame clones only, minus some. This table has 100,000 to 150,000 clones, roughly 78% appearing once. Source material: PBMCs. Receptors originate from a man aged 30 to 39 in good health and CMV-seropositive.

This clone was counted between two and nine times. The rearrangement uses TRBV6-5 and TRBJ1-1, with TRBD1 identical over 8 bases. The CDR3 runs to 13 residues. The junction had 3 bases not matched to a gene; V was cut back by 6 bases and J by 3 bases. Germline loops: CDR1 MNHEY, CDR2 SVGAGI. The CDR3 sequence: CASRTGVYTEAFF. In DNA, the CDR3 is TGTGCCAGCAGGACAGGGGTGTACACTGAAGCTTTCTTT.

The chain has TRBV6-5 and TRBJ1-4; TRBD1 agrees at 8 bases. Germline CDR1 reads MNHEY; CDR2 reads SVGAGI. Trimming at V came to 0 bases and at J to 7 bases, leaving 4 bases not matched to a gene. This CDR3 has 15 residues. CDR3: CASSYSQGASEKLFF. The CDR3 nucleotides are TGTGCCAGCAGTTACTCGCAGGGGGCGAGTGAAAAACTGTTTTTT.

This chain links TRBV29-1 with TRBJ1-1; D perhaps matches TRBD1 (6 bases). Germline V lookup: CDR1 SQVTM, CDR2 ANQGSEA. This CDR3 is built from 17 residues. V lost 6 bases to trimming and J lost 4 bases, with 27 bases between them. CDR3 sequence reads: CSVDEVGAGAAGTEAFF. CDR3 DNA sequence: TGCAGCGTCGACGAGGTGGGGGCAGGGGCGGCTGGCACTGAAGCTTTCTTT.

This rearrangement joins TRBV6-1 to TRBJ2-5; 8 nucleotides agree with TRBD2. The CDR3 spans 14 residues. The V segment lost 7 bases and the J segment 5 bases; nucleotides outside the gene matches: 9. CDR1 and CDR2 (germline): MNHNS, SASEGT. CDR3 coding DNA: TGTGCCAGCAATCCTCGGGGGGGTGGGGAGACCCAGTACTTC. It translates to CASNPRGGGETQYF.

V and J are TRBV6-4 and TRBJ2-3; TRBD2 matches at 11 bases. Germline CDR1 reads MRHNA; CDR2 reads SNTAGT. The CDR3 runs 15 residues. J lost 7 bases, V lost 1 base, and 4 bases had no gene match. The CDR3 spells CASSDFSGGANTQYF. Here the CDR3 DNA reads TGTGCCAGCAGTGACTTTAGCGGGGGGGCGAATACGCAGTATTTT.